Sequencing of this TCR beta chain was carried out in a study of blood T cell repertoires in COVID-19. Study background: Researchers got acute and convalescent COVID-19 samples from the United States, Italy and Spain. In each case, the material was cDNA or gDNA derived from T cells, B-cell-depleted T cells, or PBMCs.

This table comes from immunoSEQ multiplex PCR, and its TCRdb copy is limited to in-frame clones, with some not included. The repertoire consists of approximately 200,000 clones, with approximately 81% occurring once and the leading ten covering about 0.93%. The germline CDR1 and CDR2 sequences are SGHRS and YFSETQ. The CDR3 contains 15 residues. With 4 bases removed from V and 1 base from J, the gap between germline ends came to 15 bases. The source material was peripheral blood. This sequence originates from a man aged 35 to 55 with acute or convalescent COVID-19. The genes are TRBV5-1 and TRBJ2-7; weak D call: TRBD2 (5 bases). The DNA for the CDR3 is TGCGCCAGCAGCCCCTGGGCGGGTACTTCCTACGAGCAGTACTTC. This translates into CASSPWAGTSYEQYF.